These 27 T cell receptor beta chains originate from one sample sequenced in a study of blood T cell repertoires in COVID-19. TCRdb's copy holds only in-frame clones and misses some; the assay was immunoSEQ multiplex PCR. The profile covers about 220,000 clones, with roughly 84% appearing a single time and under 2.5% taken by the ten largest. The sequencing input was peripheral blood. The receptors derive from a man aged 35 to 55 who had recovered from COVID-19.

The CDR3 reads CASSLNSMDLNTEAFF. The CDR3 DNA follows: TGTGCCAGCAGCTTGAATTCAATGGACTTGAACACTGAAGCTTTCTTT. The genes are TRBV5-5 and TRBJ1-1, with no clear D. This CDR3 spans 16 amino acids. CDR1 and CDR2 (germline): SGHKS, YYEKEE (reference sequence). With 1 base removed from V and 0 bases from J, the gap between germline ends came to 13 bases.

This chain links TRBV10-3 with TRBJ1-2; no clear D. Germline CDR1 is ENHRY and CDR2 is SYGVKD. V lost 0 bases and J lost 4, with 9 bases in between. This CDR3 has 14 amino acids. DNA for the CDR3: TGTGCCATCAGTGAGTCTGGCAGGTTCTATGGCTACACCTTC. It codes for CAISESGRFYGYTF.

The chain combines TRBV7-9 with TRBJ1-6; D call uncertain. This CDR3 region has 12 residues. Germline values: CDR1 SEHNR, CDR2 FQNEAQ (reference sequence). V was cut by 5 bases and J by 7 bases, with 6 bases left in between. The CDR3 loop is CASSEQNSPLHF. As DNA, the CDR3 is TGTGCCAGCAGCGAACAGAATTCACCCCTCCACTTT.

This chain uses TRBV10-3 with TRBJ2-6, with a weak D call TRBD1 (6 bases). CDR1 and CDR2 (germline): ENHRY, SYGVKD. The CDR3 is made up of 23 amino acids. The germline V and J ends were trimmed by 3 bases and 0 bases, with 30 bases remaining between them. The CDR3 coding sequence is TGTGCCATCAGTGACTGGGGGCGAAACCCCCAAGGACTCGCATACTCTGGGGCCAACGTCCTGACTTTC. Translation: CAISDWGRNPQGLAYSGANVLTF.

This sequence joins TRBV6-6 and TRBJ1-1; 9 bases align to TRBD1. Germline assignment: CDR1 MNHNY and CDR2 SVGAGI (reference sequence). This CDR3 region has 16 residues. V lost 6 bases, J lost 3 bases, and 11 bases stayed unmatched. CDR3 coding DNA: TGTGCCAGCAGGACTATAGGGACAGGGACCTACACTGAAGCTTTCTTT. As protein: CASRTIGTGTYTEAFF.

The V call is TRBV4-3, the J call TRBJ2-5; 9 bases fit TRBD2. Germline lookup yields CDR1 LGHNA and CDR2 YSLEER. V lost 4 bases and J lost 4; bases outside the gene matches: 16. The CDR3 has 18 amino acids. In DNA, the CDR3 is TGCGCCAGCAGCCGTAATGGTCCAGCGGGAGGTGCCGGAGAGACCCAGTACTTC. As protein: CASSRNGPAGGAGETQYF.

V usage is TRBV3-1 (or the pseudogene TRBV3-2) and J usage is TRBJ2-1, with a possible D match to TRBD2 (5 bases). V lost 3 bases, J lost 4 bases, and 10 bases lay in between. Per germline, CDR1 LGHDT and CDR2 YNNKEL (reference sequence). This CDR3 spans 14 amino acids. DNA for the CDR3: TGTGCCAGCAGCCACGGCCGGGGTTACAATGAGCAGTTCTTC. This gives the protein CASSHGRGYNEQFF.

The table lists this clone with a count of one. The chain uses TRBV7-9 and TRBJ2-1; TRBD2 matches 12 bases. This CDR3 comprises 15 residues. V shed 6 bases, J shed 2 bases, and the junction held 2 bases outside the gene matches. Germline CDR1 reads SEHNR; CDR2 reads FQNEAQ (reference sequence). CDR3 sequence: CASSTSGGTYNEQFF. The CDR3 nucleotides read TGTGCCAGCAGTACTAGCGGGGGGACCTACAATGAGCAGTTCTTC.

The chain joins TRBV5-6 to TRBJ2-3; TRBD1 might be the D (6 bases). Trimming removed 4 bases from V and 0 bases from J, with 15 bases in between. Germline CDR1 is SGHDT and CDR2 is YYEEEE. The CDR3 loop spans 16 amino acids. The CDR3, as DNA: TGTGCCAGCAGCCACTATCAGGGGTCTAGCACAGATACGCAGTATTTT. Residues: CASSHYQGSSTDTQYF.

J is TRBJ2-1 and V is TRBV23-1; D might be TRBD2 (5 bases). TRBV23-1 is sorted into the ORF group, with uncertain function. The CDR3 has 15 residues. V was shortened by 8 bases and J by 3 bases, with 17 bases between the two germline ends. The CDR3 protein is CASGRGLGSYNEQFF. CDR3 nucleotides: TGCGCCAGCGGCAGAGGCCTAGGGAGCTACAATGAGCAGTTCTTC.

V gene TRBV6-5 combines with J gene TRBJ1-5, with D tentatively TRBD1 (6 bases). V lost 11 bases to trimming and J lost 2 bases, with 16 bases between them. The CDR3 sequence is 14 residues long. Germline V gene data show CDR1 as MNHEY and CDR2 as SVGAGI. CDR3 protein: CAGARGQGNQPQHF. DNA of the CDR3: TGTGCCGGAGCCAGGGGACAAGGCAATCAGCCCCAGCATTTT.

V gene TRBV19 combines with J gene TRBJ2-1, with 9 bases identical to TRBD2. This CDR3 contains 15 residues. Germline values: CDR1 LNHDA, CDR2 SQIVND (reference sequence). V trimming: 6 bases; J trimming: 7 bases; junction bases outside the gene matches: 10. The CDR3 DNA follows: TGTGCCAGTAGCCCCATGATGGCGGGGGGGAATGAGCAGTTCTTC. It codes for CASSPMMAGGNEQFF. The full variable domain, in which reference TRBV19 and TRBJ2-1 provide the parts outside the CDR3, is DGGITQSPKYLFRKEGQNVTLSCEQNLNHDAMYWYRQDPGQGLRLIYYSQIVNDFQKGDIAEGYSVSREKKESFPLTVTSAQKNPTAFYLCASSPMMAGGNEQFFGPGTRLTVL.

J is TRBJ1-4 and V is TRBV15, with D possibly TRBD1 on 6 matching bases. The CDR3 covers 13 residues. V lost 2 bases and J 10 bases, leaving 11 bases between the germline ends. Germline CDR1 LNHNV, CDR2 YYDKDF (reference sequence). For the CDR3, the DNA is TGTGCCACCAGCAGATTACCCAGGGGAAAACTGTTTTTT. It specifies CATSRLPRGKLFF.

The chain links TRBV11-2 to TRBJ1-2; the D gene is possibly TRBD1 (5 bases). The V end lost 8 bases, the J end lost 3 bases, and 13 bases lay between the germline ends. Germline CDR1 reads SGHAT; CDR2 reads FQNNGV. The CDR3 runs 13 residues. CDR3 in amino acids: CASQSQVDYGYTF. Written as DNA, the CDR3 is TGTGCCAGCCAGTCACAGGTCGACTATGGCTACACCTTC.

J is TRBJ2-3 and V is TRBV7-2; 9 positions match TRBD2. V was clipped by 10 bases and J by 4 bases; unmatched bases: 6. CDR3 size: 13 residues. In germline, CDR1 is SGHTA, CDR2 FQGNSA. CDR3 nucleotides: TGTGCCACCGGACTAGCGATGGCAGATACGCAGTATTTT. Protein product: CATGLAMADTQYF.

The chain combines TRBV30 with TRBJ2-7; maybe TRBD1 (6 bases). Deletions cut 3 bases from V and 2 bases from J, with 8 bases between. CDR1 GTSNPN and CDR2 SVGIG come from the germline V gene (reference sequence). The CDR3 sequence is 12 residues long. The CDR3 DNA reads TGTGCCTGGAGCGGGACAACCTACGAGCAGTACTTC. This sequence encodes CAWSGTTYEQYF.

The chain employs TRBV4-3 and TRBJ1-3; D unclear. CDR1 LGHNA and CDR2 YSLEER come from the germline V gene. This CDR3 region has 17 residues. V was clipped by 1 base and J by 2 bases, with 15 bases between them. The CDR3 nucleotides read TGCGCCAGCAGCCAAGCTCACCTGCGACGGGCTGGAAACACCATATATTTT. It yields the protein CASSQAHLRRAGNTIYF.

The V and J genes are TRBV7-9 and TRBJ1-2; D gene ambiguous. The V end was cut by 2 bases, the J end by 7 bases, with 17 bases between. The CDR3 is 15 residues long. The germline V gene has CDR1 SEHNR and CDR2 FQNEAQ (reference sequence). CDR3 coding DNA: TGTGCCAGCAGCTTAATGAGGTCGCCGGGTTCTGGCTACACCTTC. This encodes CASSLMRSPGSGYTF.

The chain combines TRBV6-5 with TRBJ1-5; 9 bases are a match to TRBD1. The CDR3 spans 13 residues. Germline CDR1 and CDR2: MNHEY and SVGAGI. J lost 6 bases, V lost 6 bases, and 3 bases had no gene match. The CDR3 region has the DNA TGTGCCAGCAGGGGACAGGGCTCTCAGCCCCAGCATTTT. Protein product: CASRGQGSQPQHF.

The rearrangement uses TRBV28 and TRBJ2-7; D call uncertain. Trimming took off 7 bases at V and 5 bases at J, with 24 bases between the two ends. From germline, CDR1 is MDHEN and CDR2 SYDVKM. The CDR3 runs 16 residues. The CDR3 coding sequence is TGTGCCAGCAACGAACCCGCGGCCGTATCCGTCCACGAGCAGTACTTC. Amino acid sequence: CASNEPAAVSVHEQYF.

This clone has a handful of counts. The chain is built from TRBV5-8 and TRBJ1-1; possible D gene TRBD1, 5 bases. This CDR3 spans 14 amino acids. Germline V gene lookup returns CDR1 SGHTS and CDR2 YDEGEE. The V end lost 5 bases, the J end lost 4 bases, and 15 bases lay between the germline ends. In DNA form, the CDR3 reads TGTGCCAGCAGTCTCATGGGGGGGACCACTGAAGCTTTCTTT. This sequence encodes CASSLMGGTTEAFF.

The CDR3 loop is CASSLASSGGADTQYF. The CDR3 DNA follows: TGCGCCAGCAGCTTGGCGTCTAGCGGGGGGGCAGATACGCAGTATTTT. The chain is built from TRBV5-1 and TRBJ2-3, with 12 bases fitting TRBD2. Germline values: CDR1 SGHRS, CDR2 YFSETQ. V trimming: 0 bases; J trimming: 4 bases; junction bases outside the gene matches: 3. CDR3 size: 16 residues.

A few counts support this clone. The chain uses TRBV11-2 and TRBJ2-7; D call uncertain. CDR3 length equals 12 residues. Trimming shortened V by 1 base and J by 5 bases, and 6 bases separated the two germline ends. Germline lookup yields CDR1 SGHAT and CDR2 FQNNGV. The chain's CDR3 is CASSLVLDEQYF. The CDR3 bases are TGTGCCAGCAGCTTAGTCTTAGACGAGCAGTACTTC.

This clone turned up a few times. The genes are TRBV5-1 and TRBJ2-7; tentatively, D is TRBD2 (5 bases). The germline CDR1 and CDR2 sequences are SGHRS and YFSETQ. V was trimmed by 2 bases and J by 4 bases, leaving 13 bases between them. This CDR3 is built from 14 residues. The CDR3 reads CASSFGIRRYEQYF. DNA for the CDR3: TGCGCCAGCAGCTTCGGGATAAGGCGGTACGAGCAGTACTTC.

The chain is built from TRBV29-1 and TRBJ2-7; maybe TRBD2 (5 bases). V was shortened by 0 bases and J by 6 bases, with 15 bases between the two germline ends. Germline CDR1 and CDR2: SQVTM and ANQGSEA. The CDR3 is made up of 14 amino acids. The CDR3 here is CSVEEPGKAGEQYF. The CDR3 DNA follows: TGCAGCGTTGAAGAGCCCGGGAAGGCGGGCGAGCAGTACTTC.

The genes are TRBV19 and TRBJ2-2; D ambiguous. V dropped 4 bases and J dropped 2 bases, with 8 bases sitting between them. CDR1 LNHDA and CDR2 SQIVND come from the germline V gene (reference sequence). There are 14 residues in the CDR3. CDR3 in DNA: TGTGCCAGTAGTAGATATAGAAACACCGGGGAGCTGTTTTTT. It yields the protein CASSRYRNTGELFF.

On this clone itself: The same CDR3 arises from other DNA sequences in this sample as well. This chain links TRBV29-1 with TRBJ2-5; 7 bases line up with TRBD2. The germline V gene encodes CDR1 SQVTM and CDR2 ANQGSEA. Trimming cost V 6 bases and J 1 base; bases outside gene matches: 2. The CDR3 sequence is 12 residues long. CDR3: CSVGGSQETQYF. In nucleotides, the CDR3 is TGCAGCGTCGGGGGGTCCCAAGAGACCCAGTACTTC. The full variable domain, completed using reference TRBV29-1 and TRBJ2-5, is SAVISQKPSRDICQRGTSLTIQCQVDSQVTMMFWYRQQPGQSLTLIATANQGSEATYESGFVIDKFPISRPNLTFSTLTVSNMSPEDSSIYLCSVGGSQETQYFGPGTRLLVL.